These 13 T cell receptor beta chains were all obtained from the same sample, sequenced in a study of OX40 agonist ivuxolimab in advanced cancers. Produced via immunoSEQ multiplex PCR; TCRdb's table is partial and in-frame only. This sample carries approximately 76,000 clones, 88% of them seen once, and the ten largest clones take about 0.9%. Material: CD4+ or CD8+ T cells sorted from blood, obtained in a trial of the OX40 agonist ivuxolimab. The receptors were sampled from an adult with an advanced solid tumor such as melanoma, head and neck, liver or kidney cancer.

The chain employs TRBV4-1 and TRBJ1-1; 7 nucleotides match TRBD1. The J segment lost 1 base and the V segment lost 2 bases, leaving 4 bases of the junction unmatched. The CDR3 consists of 15 residues. CDR1 is MGHRA and CDR2 is YSYEKL in the germline V gene. The CDR3 is CASSQTGTANTEAFF. CDR3 DNA: TGCGCCAGCAGCCAAACCGGGACAGCGAACACTGAAGCTTTCTTT.

This chain joins TRBV2 and TRBJ2-7, with 8 bases matching TRBD2. J gave up 4 bases and V 3 bases, and 8 bases lay outside the gene matches. The CDR3 covers 15 residues. In germline, CDR1 is SNHLY, CDR2 FYNNEI. In DNA form, the CDR3 reads TGTGCCAGCAGTGATTGGAGCGGGGGCCCATACGAGCAGTACTTC. Protein: CASSDWSGGPYEQYF.

This sequence joins TRBV6-5 and TRBJ2-2; 10 bases are shared with TRBD2. Germline CDR1 is MNHEY and CDR2 is SVGAGI. The CDR3 is 11 residues long. The ends lost 11 bases at V and 6 bases at J; junction bases unmatched: 0. The chain's CDR3 is CAGTSAGELFF. DNA for the CDR3: TGTGCCGGGACTAGCGCCGGGGAGCTGTTTTTT.

The chain has TRBV6-1 and TRBJ2-1; 7 bases agree with TRBD2. Germline loops: CDR1 MNHNS, CDR2 SASEGT. This CDR3 comprises 13 residues. J lost 12 bases, V lost 3 bases, and 8 bases had no gene match. CDR3 in amino acids: CASSDTSRLAQFF. The CDR3 DNA reads TGTGCCAGCAGTGATACCTCAAGACTAGCGCAGTTCTTC.

The chain links TRBV6-5 to TRBJ2-7; no clear D. CDR1 is MNHEY and CDR2 is SVGAGI in the germline V gene. Deletions cut 5 bases from V and 0 bases from J, with 11 bases between. The CDR3 spans 14 residues. The CDR3 is CASSKTRDSYEQYF. CDR3 DNA: TGTGCCAGCAGTAAGACTCGCGACTCCTACGAGCAGTACTTC.

The chain employs TRBV7-3 and TRBJ1-3; D gene unclear. The CDR3 is 13 amino acids. Germline loops: CDR1 SGHTA, CDR2 FQGTGA. V was pared by 0 bases and J by 8 bases, with 8 bases between. CDR3 DNA: TGTGCCAGCAGCTTAACCCATTTGGACACCATATATTTT. Amino acid sequence: CASSLTHLDTIYF. Full variable domain (outside the CDR3, taken from reference TRBV7-3 and TRBJ1-3): GAGVSQTPSNKVTEKGKYVELRCDPISGHTALYWYRQSLGQGPEFLIYFQGTGAADDSGLPNDRFFAVRPEGSVSTLKIQRTERGDSAVYLCASSLTHLDTIYFGEGSWLTVV.

The V gene is TRBV19, the J gene TRBJ2-3; TRBD2 agrees at 8 bases. Germline values: CDR1 LNHDA, CDR2 SQIVND (reference sequence). This CDR3 is 19 amino acids long. V lost 6 bases and J lost 2; bases outside the gene matches: 19. CDR3 bases: TGTGCCAGTAGCGATCGGGGACAACTAGGCGGGGGGTCCACAGATACGCAGTATTTT. Residues: CASSDRGQLGGGSTDTQYF.

The chain couples TRBV7-9 to TRBJ2-7; D perhaps matches TRBD1 (7 bases). The germline V gene encodes CDR1 SEHNR and CDR2 FQNEAQ (reference sequence). V lost 2 bases to trimming and J lost 4 bases, with 12 bases between them. This CDR3 contains 14 residues. The CDR3 sequence is CASSLQGGEYEQYF. The CDR3 nucleotides read TGTGCCAGCAGCTTACAGGGGGGAGAGTACGAGCAGTACTTC.

The chain recombines TRBV7-2 with TRBJ1-2, with a weak D call TRBD1 (6 bases). In germline, CDR1 is SGHTA, CDR2 FQGNSA. Deletions cut 3 bases from V and 0 bases from J, with 17 bases between. This CDR3 spans 17 amino acids. CDR3 in amino acids: CASSFIKSGVPNYGYTF. CDR3 coding DNA: TGTGCCAGCAGCTTCATCAAGTCAGGGGTCCCTAACTATGGCTACACCTTC.

This sequence joins TRBV5-6 and TRBJ2-7; possible D gene TRBD1, 7 bases. The V end was cut by 0 bases, the J end by 3 bases, with 16 bases between. The CDR3 length is 16 residues. CDR1 and CDR2 from the germline V gene are SGHDT and YYEEEE. CDR3 coding DNA: TGTGCCAGCAGCTTGGAACTTGGCGGGGACAGCTACGAGCAGTACTTC. Amino acids: CASSLELGGDSYEQYF.

The gene calls are TRBV7-9 and TRBJ2-1, with 10 bases that match TRBD1. The CDR3 runs 16 residues. J lost 5 bases, V lost 2 bases, and 6 bases had no gene match. In germline, CDR1 is SEHNR, CDR2 FQNEAQ (reference sequence). In DNA, the CDR3 is TGTGCCAGCAGCTTATTTGGGACAGGGGTTGACAATGAGCAGTTCTTC. It translates to CASSLFGTGVDNEQFF.

The chain uses TRBV28 and TRBJ1-4; D is uncertain. CDR1 MDHEN and CDR2 SYDVKM come from the germline V gene. The length of the CDR3 is 14 residues. The V end was cut by 6 bases, the J end by 1 base, with 9 bases between. The CDR3: CASSLRGTNEKLFF. CDR3 nucleotide sequence: TGTGCCAGCAGCCTACGAGGAACTAATGAAAAACTGTTTTTT.

The V call is TRBV5-3, the J call TRBJ1-4; D not certain. TRBV5-3 is placed among ORFs of uncertain function. This CDR3 contains 12 residues. The germline V and J ends were trimmed by 8 bases and 5 bases, with 10 bases remaining between them. The CDR3 loop reads CASTVRNEKLFF. The CDR3 DNA reads as TGTGCCAGCACTGTAAGAAATGAAAAACTGTTTTTT.